The clone carrying this T cell receptor (beta chain) appeared a single time. Its antigen is as yet unknown. Profiling relied on immunoSEQ multiplex PCR, and the TCRdb table lists in-frame clones only, not all of them. The repertoire has approximately 150,000 clones, about nine tenths of them found once; the top ten carry approximately 5.1%. The CDR3 has 16 amino acids. V shed 4 bases and J 3 bases; nucleotides not matched to a gene: 5. Germline V gene sequence: CDR1 SGHDT, CDR2 YYEEEE. This entry is derived from a study of Ad26.COV2.S vaccination and SARS-CoV-2 variants. Study-wide points: Estimates derived from TCR breadth and depth analyses may have underestimated total T cell responses. While placebo recipients had lower spike-specific TCR breadth, vaccine recipients had more. Vaccine and placebo groups showed comparable non-spike TCR breadth. After vaccination, substantial breadth of spike-specific CD8+ and CD4+ responses was reported.

This sample comprised peripheral blood, obtained after recovery from COVID-19. The origin of this receptor is a human donor who had recovered from COVID-19. The chain combines TRBV5-6 with TRBJ1-3; 12 nucleotides line up with TRBD1. CDR3: CASSRGTGGGGNTIYF. The CDR3 DNA follows: TGTGCCAGCAGCAGAGGGACAGGGGGCGGTGGAAACACCATATATTTT.